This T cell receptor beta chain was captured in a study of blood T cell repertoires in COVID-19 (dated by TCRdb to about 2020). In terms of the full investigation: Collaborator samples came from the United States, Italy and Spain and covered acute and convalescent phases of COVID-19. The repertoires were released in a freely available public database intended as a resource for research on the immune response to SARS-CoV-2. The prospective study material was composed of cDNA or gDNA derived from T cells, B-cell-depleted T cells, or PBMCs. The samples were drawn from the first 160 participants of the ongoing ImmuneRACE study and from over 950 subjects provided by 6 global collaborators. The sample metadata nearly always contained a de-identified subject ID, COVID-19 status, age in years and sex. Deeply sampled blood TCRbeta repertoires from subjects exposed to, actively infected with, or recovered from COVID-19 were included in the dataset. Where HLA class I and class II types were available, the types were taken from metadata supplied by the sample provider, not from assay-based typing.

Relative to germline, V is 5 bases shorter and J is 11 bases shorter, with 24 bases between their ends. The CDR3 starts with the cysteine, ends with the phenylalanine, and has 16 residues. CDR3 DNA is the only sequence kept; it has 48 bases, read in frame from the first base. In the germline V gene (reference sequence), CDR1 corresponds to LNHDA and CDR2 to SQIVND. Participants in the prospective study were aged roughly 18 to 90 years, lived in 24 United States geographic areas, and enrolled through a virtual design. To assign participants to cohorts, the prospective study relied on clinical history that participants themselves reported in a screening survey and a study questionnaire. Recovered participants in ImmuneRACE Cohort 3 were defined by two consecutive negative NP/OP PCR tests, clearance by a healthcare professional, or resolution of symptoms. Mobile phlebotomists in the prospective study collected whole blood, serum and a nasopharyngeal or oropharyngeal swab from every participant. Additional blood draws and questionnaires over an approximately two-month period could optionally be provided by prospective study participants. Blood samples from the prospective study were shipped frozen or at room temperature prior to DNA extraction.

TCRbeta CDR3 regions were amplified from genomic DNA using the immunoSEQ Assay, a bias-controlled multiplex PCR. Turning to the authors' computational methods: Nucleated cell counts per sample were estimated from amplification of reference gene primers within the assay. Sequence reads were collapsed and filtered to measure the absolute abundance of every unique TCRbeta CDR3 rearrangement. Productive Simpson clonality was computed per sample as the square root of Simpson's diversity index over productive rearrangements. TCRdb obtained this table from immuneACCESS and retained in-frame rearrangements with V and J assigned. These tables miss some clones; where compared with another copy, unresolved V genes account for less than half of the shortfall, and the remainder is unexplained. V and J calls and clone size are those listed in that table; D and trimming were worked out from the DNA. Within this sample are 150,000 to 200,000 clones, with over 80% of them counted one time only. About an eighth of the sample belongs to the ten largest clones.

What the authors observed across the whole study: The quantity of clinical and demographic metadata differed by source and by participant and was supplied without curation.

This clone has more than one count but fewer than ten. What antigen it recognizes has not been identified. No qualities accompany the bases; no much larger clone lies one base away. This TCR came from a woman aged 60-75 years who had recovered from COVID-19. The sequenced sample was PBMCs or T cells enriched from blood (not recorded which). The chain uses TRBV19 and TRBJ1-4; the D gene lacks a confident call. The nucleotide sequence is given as TGTGCCAGTAGTCCCGGAACGGCTCCCATTGGGGAGAAACTGTTTTTT. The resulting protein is CASSPGTAPIGEKLFF.